The clone carrying this TCR beta chain was seen repeatedly, ten times or more. The antigen is unknown. The data stem from a study of identical twins. From the 5' RACE reads, TCRdb called clonotypes with MiXCR, one entry per CDR3 protein. Here the sample spans fewer than 450,000 distinct CDR3 sequences, roughly 9% being singletons. Healthy Caucasians made up all donors. General study points: Out-of-frame alpha sequences common to twins were enriched for low generation probability. Clonotypes of the beta chain that were abundant in cord blood carried fewer insertions (memory repertoires showed none).

This TCR was sampled from a woman between 50 and 59 years old in good health. The specimen was naive T cells sorted from blood.

As DNA, the CDR3 is TGCAGTGCTAGAGGTCCGACTAGCGGGATTACAGATACGCAGTATTTT. It is translated as CSARGPTSGITDTQYF. V usage is TRBV20-1 and J usage is TRBJ2-3; 11 nucleotides agree with TRBD2. J gave up 3 bases and V 1 base, and 6 bases lay outside the gene matches. The V gene's germline CDR1 is DFQATT and CDR2 SNEGSKA (reference sequence). The CDR3 contains 16 residues.